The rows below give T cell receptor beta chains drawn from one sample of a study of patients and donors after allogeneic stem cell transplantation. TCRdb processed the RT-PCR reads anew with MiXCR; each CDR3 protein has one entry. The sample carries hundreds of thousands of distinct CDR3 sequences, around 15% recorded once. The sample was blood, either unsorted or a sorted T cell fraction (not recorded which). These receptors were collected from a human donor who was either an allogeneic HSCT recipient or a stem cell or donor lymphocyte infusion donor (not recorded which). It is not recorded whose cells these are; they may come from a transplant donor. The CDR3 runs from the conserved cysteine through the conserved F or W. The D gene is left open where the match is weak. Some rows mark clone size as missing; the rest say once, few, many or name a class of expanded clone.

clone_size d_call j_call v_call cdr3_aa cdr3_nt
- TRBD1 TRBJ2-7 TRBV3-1 CASSGDSNEQYF TGTGCCAGCAGCGGGGACAGTAACGAGCAGTACTTC
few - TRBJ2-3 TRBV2 CASRSEDTQYF TGTGCCAGCAGGAGCGAAGATACGCAGTATTTT
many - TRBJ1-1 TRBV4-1 CASSQENRKDTEAFF TGCGCCAGCAGCCAAGAGAACAGGAAGGACACTGAAGCTTTCTTT
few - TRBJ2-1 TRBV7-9 CASSLKQGNRDNEQFF TGTGCCAGCAGCTTAAAGCAGGGAAATAGGGACAATGAGCAGTTCTTC
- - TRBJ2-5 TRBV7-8 CASSPIGGLPPIGETQYF TGTGCCAGCAGCCCCATAGGAGGACTACCCCCGATCGGGGAGACCCAGTACTTC
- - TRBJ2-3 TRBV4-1 CASSQDPGSSQYF TGCGCCAGCAGCCAAGATCCAGGGAGCTCCCAGTATTTT
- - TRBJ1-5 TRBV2 CASSGEGRLPQHF TGTGCCAGCAGTGGAGAGGGGCGATTGCCCCAGCATTTT
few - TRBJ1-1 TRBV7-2 CASSPSRWNTEAFF TGTGCCAGCAGCCCCTCCAGGTGGAACACTGAAGCTTTCTTT
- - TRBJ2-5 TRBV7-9 CASSLASGGGSRETQYF TGTGCCAGCAGCTTAGCTTCAGGGGGGGGCTCACGAGAGACCCAGTACTTC
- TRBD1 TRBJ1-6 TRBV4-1 CASSQSGTGDSDNSPLHF TGCGCCAGCAGCCAATCCGGGACAGGGGATTCGGATAATTCACCCCTCCACTTT
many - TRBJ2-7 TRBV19 CASSKVFGSPYEQYF TGTGCCAGTAGTAAAGTGTTTGGCAGCCCCTACGAGCAGTACTTC
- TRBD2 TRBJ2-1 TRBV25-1 CATSVGARGDNEQFF TGTGCCACCTCAGTTGGGGCACGGGGGGACAATGAGCAGTTCTTC
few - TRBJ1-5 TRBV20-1 CSARDKGQGEFQPQHF TGCAGTGCTAGAGATAAGGGCCAGGGTGAGTTTCAGCCCCAGCATTTT
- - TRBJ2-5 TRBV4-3 CASSQERMGRARETQYF TGCGCCAGCAGCCAAGAGAGGATGGGTAGGGCGCGAGAGACCCAGTACTTC
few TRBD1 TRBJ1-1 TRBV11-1 CASRPPQGATEAFF TGTGCCAGCAGGCCCCCCCAGGGGGCCACTGAAGCTTTCTTT
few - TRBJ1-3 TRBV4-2 CASSQDPGQGNTIYF TGTGCCAGCAGCCAAGACCCCGGACAGGGAAACACCATATATTTT
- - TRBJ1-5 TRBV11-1 CASSLGGGGRVSNQPQHF TGTGCCAGCAGCTTAGGTGGAGGAGGACGGGTTAGCAATCAGCCCCAGCATTTT
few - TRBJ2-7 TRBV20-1 CSARGVYEQYF TGCAGTGCTAGAGGTGTCTACGAGCAGTACTTC
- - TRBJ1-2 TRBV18 CASSPKKPGSNYGYTF TGTGCCAGCTCACCAAAAAAACCGGGATCTAACTATGGCTACACCTTC
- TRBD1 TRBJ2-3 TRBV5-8 CASSLATGWADTQYF TGTGCCAGCAGCTTGGCGACAGGGTGGGCAGATACGCAGTATTTT
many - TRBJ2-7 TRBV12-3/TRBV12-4 CASRPSDGAYEQYF TGTGCCAGCAGGCCTTCGGACGGCGCCTACGAGCAGTACTTC
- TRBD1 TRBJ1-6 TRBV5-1 CASSVDRHNSPLHF TGCGCCAGCAGCGTGGACAGGCATAATTCACCCCTCCACTTT
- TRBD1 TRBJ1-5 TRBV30 CAWSGAGGQPQHF TGTGCCTGGAGTGGGGCAGGGGGTCAGCCCCAGCATTTT
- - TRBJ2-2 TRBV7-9 CASRPQENTGELFF TGTGCCAGCAGACCCCAGGAGAACACCGGGGAGCTGTTTTTT
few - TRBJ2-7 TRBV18 CASSPLDTLALQDYEQYF TGTGCCAGCTCACCACTAGACACCCTCGCCCTCCAAGACTACGAGCAGTACTTC
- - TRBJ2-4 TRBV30 CAWSVQNIQYF TGTGCCTGGAGCGTCCAAAACATTCAGTACTTC
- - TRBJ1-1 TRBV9 CASSPHLGGNTEAFF TGTGCCAGCAGCCCTCACTTGGGGGGGAACACTGAAGCTTTCTTT
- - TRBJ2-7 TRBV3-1 CASSQGIYEQYF TGTGCCAGCAGCCAAGGTATATACGAGCAGTACTTC
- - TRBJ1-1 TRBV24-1 CATSEGSRNTEAFF TGTGCCACCAGTGAGGGGAGCAGAAACACTGAAGCTTTCTTT
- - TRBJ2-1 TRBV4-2 CASSPPVPVRGGYNEQFF TGTGCCAGCAGCCCTCCGGTGCCAGTGAGGGGGGGGTACAATGAGCAGTTCTTC
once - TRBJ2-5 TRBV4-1 CASSRVLQETQYF TGCGCCAGCAGTAGGGTCCTCCAAGAGACCCAGTACTTC
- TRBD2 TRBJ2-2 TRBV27 CASSLRSGLAFRGELFF TGTGCCAGCAGTTTAAGGTCGGGACTAGCGTTCCGCGGGGAGCTGTTTTTT
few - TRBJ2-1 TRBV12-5 CASGLVMSAVGQFF TGTGCTAGTGGTTTGGTTATGTCCGCGGTCGGGCAGTTCTTC
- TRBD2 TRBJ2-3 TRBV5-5 CASSLDLAATDTQYF TGTGCCAGCAGCTTGGACCTAGCGGCCACAGATACGCAGTATTTT
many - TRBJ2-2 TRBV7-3 CASSLQGSNTGELFF TGTGCCAGCAGCTTGCAAGGAAGTAACACCGGGGAGCTGTTTTTT
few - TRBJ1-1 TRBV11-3 CASSLREVKATEAFF TGTGCCAGCAGCTTACGTGAGGTTAAGGCCACTGAAGCTTTCTTT
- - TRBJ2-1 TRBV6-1 CASSGGVEYNEQFF TGTGCCAGCAGCGGAGGGGTGGAATACAATGAGCAGTTCTTC
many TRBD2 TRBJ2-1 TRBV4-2 CASSQPRGREREGYSYNEQFF TGTGCCAGCAGCCAGCCCAGGGGGCGTGAGCGGGAGGGCTACTCCTACAATGAGCAGTTCTTC
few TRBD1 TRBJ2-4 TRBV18 CASSPPDRVNIQYF TGTGCCAGCTCACCTCCGGACAGGGTAAACATTCAGTACTTC
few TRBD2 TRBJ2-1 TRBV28 CASRREAPNNEQFF TGTGCCAGCAGGCGGGAGGCACCCAACAATGAGCAGTTCTTC
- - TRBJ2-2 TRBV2 CASSEERTGELFF TGTGCCAGCAGTGAAGAAAGAACCGGGGAGCTGTTTTTT
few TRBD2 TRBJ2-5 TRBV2 CADTTSGQETQYF TGTGCCGACACTACTAGCGGGCAAGAGACCCAGTACTTC
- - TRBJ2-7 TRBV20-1 CSPSQVAEQYF TGCAGTCCTAGTCAGGTAGCCGAGCAGTACTTC
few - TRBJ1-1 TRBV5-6 CASRLFIRVRPEAFF TGTGCCAGCAGACTTTTTATTCGGGTAAGGCCTGAAGCTTTCTTT
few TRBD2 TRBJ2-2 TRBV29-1 CSVGTSGRGELFF TGCAGCGTGGGGACTAGCGGGAGAGGGGAGCTGTTTTTT
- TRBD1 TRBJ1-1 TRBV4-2 CASSQQTGVGNTEAFF TGTGCCAGTAGCCAACAGACAGGGGTTGGGAACACTGAAGCTTTCTTT
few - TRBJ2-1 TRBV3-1 CASGEGGSYNEQFF TGTGCCAGCGGTGAGGGGGGCTCCTACAATGAGCAGTTCTTC
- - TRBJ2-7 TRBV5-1 CASSFQALPYEQYF TGCGCCAGCAGCTTCCAGGCCCTCCCCTACGAGCAGTACTTC
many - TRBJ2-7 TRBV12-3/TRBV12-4 CASSSRQVGPYEQYF TGTGCCAGCAGTTCCCGCCAGGTGGGTCCCTACGAGCAGTACTTC
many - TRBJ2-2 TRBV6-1 CASSDALGELFF TGTGCCAGCAGTGACGCCCTCGGGGAGCTGTTTTTT
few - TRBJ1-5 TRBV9 CASSVGWSNQPQHF TGTGCCAGCAGCGTAGGGTGGTCGAATCAGCCCCAGCATTTT
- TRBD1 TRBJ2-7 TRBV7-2 CASSWTGNEQYF TGTGCCAGCAGCTGGACAGGGAACGAGCAGTACTTC
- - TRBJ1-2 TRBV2 CASGLGSYGYTF TGTGCCAGTGGCCTGGGCAGCTATGGCTACACCTTC
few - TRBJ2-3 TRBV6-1 CASRRTRGDTQYF TGTGCCAGCAGACGCACCCGTGGGGATACGCAGTATTTT
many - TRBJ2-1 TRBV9 CASRAYNEQFF TGTGCCAGCAGAGCATACAATGAGCAGTTCTTC
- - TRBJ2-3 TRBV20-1 CSARGSGGGDTQYF TGCAGTGCTAGAGGGTCAGGAGGAGGAGATACGCAGTATTTT
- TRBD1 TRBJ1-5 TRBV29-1 CSARQGANQPQHF TGCAGCGCCCGACAGGGCGCCAATCAGCCCCAGCATTTT
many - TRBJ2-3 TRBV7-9 CASSLAQIGFTDTQYF TGTGCCAGCAGCTTAGCGCAGATAGGATTCACAGATACGCAGTATTTT
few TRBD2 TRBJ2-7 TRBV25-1 CAISTSGTYEQYF TGTGCCATCTCGACTAGCGGGACTTACGAGCAGTACTTC